The 23 T cell receptor beta chains below all came from one sample that was sequenced in a study of lymphopenia after photon versus proton radiotherapy (dated by TCRdb to the late 2010s). Receptor amplification or capture employed the immunoSEQ multiplex PCR assay. Imported from immuneACCESS, the table was reduced by TCRdb to in-frame sequences with V and J called. These copies leave out some clones; in studies compared against another copy, an unresolved V gene accounts for under half, and the cause of the remainder is not known. The sample records 65,000 to 90,000 clones, just under 95% of which are singletons. Approximately 2% of the sample belongs to the ten largest clones. This specimen consisted of peripheral blood, obtained from a patient treated with photon-based radiotherapy. These receptors all come from a woman aged 40-49 years with cholangiocarcinoma.

The genes are TRBV28 and TRBJ2-4, with D uncertain. The germline V and J ends were trimmed by 6 bases and 1 base, with 13 bases remaining between them. The germline V gene has CDR1 MDHEN and CDR2 SYDVKM. The CDR3 sequence is 15 residues long. CDR3 protein: CASSPSSVAKNIQYF. As DNA, the CDR3 is TGTGCCAGCAGCCCCTCCAGCGTGGCCAAAAACATTCAGTACTTC.

V usage is TRBV4-1 and J usage is TRBJ2-2; 7 nucleotides line up with TRBD2. This CDR3 has 18 residues. V lost 3 bases, J lost 6 bases, and 16 bases stayed unmatched. Germline V gene sequence: CDR1 MGHRA, CDR2 YSYEKL. Here the CDR3 DNA reads TGCGCCAGCAGCCACGCCCAATTGAGCGGGACGGGGGCCGGGGAGCTGTTTTTT. Protein product: CASSHAQLSGTGAGELFF.

The chain links TRBV6-4 to TRBJ2-1, with 8 positions matching TRBD2. Germline lookup yields CDR1 MRHNA and CDR2 SNTAGT. The CDR3 is 13 amino acids. The junction had 7 bases not matched to a gene; V was cut back by 5 bases and J by 10 bases. CDR3 residues: CASSSTSAGEQFF. The CDR3 DNA sequence: TGTGCCAGCAGTTCGACTAGCGCGGGGGAGCAGTTCTTC.

DNA for the CDR3: TGTGCCAGCAGCGTAGCGAATTCACCCCTCCACTTT. This encodes CASSVANSPLHF. The chain couples TRBV9 to TRBJ1-6; no reliable D call. Germline V gene lookup returns CDR1 SGDLS and CDR2 YYNGEE. This CDR3 spans 12 amino acids. V was cut by 0 bases and J by 7 bases, with 2 bases left in between.

V and J are TRBV30 and TRBJ2-2; 9 bases are a match to TRBD1. With 2 bases clipped from V and 5 bases from J, the junction kept 3 bases outside the gene matches. The CDR3 has 14 amino acids. The germline V gene encodes CDR1 GTSNPN and CDR2 SVGIG (reference sequence). In DNA, the CDR3 is TGTGCCTGGAGTACAGGGGGCTCGACCGGGGAGCTGTTTTTT. Translating it yields CAWSTGGSTGELFF.

The chain links TRBV21-1 to TRBJ1-4; the D call TRBD1 from the table was never checked on the DNA. TRBV21-1 counts as a pseudogene. The CDR3 has 16 residues. The CDR3 nucleotides read TGTGCCAGCAGCCTCCAGGGGATTGCAACTAATGAAAAACTGTTTTTT. Protein sequence: CASSLQGIATNEKLFF.

CDR3 in amino acids: CASTQGALGSPLHF. The CDR3 coding sequence is TGTGCCAGCACTCAGGGGGCATTGGGCTCACCCCTCCACTTT. The J gene is TRBJ1-6, the V gene TRBV28, with 8 bases fitting TRBD1. After removal of 7 bases from V and 10 bases from J, the junction contained 9 bases not matched to a gene. Germline-derived CDR1 and CDR2 are MDHEN and SYDVKM. The CDR3 totals 14 residues.

V gene TRBV4-1 combines with J gene TRBJ1-4; D might be TRBD1 (6 bases). Trimming pared 4 bases from V and 8 bases from J, leaving 17 bases between. Per germline, CDR1 MGHRA and CDR2 YSYEKL. There are 15 residues in the CDR3. CDR3 DNA sequence: TGCGCCAGCAGCCCTTGGGCAGGGGTCGGCGAAAAACTGTTTTTT. Translating it yields CASSPWAGVGEKLFF.

This rearrangement joins TRBV12-5 to TRBJ2-2; possible D gene TRBD2, 6 bases. The length of the CDR3 is 14 residues. Trimming took off 2 bases at V and 6 bases at J, with 10 bases between the two ends. In germline, CDR1 is LGHNT, CDR2 FRNRAP. The CDR3 loop is CASGLTGLPGELFF. The CDR3 region has the DNA TGTGCTAGTGGTTTGACGGGACTTCCCGGGGAGCTGTTTTTT.

The sample holds one count of this clone. V is TRBV5-4 and J is TRBJ1-2; D is unclear. This CDR3 has 13 residues. Trimming cost V 0 bases and J 5 bases, with 8 bases left between them. The germline V gene encodes CDR1 SGHNT and CDR2 YYREEE (reference sequence). CDR3 DNA sequence: TGTGCCAGCAGCTTGGGGGCGGGATATGGCTACACCTTC. Translating it yields CASSLGAGYGYTF.

V usage is TRBV19 and J usage is TRBJ2-3; TRBD1 agrees at 8 bases. Germline CDR1 LNHDA, CDR2 SQIVND (reference sequence). The V and J ends lost 11 bases and 5 bases, in that order; junction bases with no gene match: 9. This CDR3 has 13 amino acids. CDR3 bases: TGTGCCTCAAGAGGACAGGGAAGAGATACGCAGTATTTT. This encodes CASRGQGRDTQYF. Full variable domain (rest looked up from reference TRBV19 and TRBJ2-3): DGGITQSPKYLFRKEGQNVTLSCEQNLNHDAMYWYRQDPGQGLRLIYYSQIVNDFQKGDIAEGYSVSREKKESFPLTVTSAQKNPTAFYLCASRGQGRDTQYFGPGTRLTVL.

The rearrangement joins TRBV19 to TRBJ2-7; D possibly matches TRBD1 or TRBD2 (6 bases each). V was pared by 6 bases and J by 4 bases, with 22 bases between. CDR3 size: 16 residues. Germline loops: CDR1 LNHDA, CDR2 SQIVND (reference sequence). The chain's CDR3 is CASSLYWTGARYEQYF. As DNA, the CDR3 is TGTGCCAGTAGCCTATATTGGACGGGGGCAAGGTACGAGCAGTACTTC.

The V and J genes are TRBV9 and TRBJ2-7; tentative D call: TRBD2 (5 bases). V lost 4 bases and J 7 bases, leaving 18 bases between the germline ends. Germline V lookup: CDR1 SGDLS, CDR2 YYNGEE. The CDR3 has 14 residues. CDR3 sequence: CASSPPEGVREQYF. The CDR3 nucleotides are TGTGCCAGCAGCCCCCCTGAGGGAGTTCGGGAGCAGTACTTC.

On this clone: Relative to the germline gene, one junction end is altered; a read error may explain this. This chain links TRBV5-1 with TRBJ1-2; 10 nucleotides line up with TRBD1. Germline V lookup: CDR1 SGHRS, CDR2 YFSETQ. The CDR3 contains 13 residues. CDR3 sequence (DNA): TGCGCCAGCAGCTTGGGGGACAGGGGCAATTTCCATTTC. This sequence encodes CASSLGDRGNFHF.

The V call is TRBV7-9, the J call TRBJ2-7; D is unresolved. Germline V CDR1 and CDR2: SEHNR, FQNEAQ (reference sequence). Trimming took 5 bases from V and 5 from J, leaving 13 bases between them. This CDR3 has 13 amino acids. CDR3 sequence reads: CASSPPSRDEQYF. DNA for the CDR3: TGTGCCAGCAGCCCCCCATCCCGAGACGAGCAGTACTTC.

The CDR3 loop reads CASELAPTYEQYF. Written as DNA, the CDR3 is TGTGCCAGCGAACTAGCTCCAACCTACGAGCAGTACTTC. This chain links TRBV28 with TRBJ2-7; perhaps TRBD2 as D (6 bases). Trimming removed 8 bases from V and 2 bases from J, with 13 bases in between. The germline V gene has CDR1 MDHEN and CDR2 SYDVKM. This CDR3 comprises 13 residues.

The chain joins TRBV4-3 to TRBJ2-1; 10 nucleotides agree with TRBD2. The CDR3 contains 15 residues. Germline V CDR1 and CDR2: LGHNA, YSLEER. V dropped 3 bases and J dropped 8; count of bases not matched to a gene: 7. CDR3 sequence reads: CASSQGGLAGDEQFF. The CDR3 bases are TGCGCCAGCAGCCAGGGAGGTCTAGCGGGAGATGAGCAGTTCTTC.

CDR3 sequence reads: CASSPLGQGSTDTQYF. In DNA form, the CDR3 reads TGTGCCAGCAGCCCTTTGGGACAGGGAAGCACAGATACGCAGTATTTT. This rearrangement joins TRBV7-2 to TRBJ2-3, with 9 bases identical to TRBD1. Trimming at V came to 5 bases and at J to 0 bases, leaving 6 bases not matched to a gene. Germline V gene lookup returns CDR1 SGHTA and CDR2 FQGNSA. This CDR3 is 16 amino acids long.

CDR3 region: CASSTTGNGNTIYF. In DNA, the CDR3 is TGCGCCAGCAGCACAACAGGGAACGGAAACACCATATATTTT. The V and J genes are TRBV5-1 and TRBJ1-3; D is perhaps TRBD1 (6 bases). The CDR3 runs 14 residues. The germline V gene encodes CDR1 SGHRS and CDR2 YFSETQ. V lost 4 bases to trimming and J lost 4 bases, with 12 bases between them.

The rearrangement links TRBV4-1 to TRBJ2-2, with a weak D call TRBD2 (5 bases). CDR1 MGHRA and CDR2 YSYEKL come from the germline V gene. This CDR3 has 15 residues. The V and J ends lost 3 bases and 1 base respectively, with 9 bases between them. The CDR3 spells CASSHEGLNTGELFF. CDR3 in DNA: TGCGCCAGCAGCCACGAGGGTTTGAACACCGGGGAGCTGTTTTTT.

This sequence joins TRBV14 and TRBJ1-1, with a weak D call TRBD1 (5 bases). This CDR3 has 18 amino acids. CDR1 is SGHDN, CDR2 FVKESK, per germline. Trimming left V 0 bases short and J 2 bases short, with 19 bases between. CDR3 sequence: CASSQDWGSFRGNTEAFF. CDR3 bases: TGTGCCAGCAGCCAAGATTGGGGGTCGTTTAGGGGAAACACTGAAGCTTTCTTT. The variable domain in full, completed from reference TRBV14 and TRBJ1-1, reads EAGVTQFPSHSVIEKGQTVTLRCDPISGHDNLYWYRRVMGKEIKFLLHFVKESKQDESGMPNNRFLAERTGGTYSTLKVQPAELEDSGVYFCASSQDWGSFRGNTEAFFGQGTRLTVV.

This chain connects TRBV11-2 to TRBJ2-5; TRBD2 matches 9 bases. Germline CDR1 and CDR2: SGHAT and FQNNGV. The CDR3 runs 17 residues. V lost 6 bases to trimming and J lost 3 bases; unmatched junction nucleotides: 14. This CDR3 is CASRPGATSGLKETQYF. In nucleotides, the CDR3 is TGTGCCAGCAGGCCCGGTGCTACTAGCGGGCTTAAAGAGACCCAGTACTTC. The full variable domain, its missing parts supplied by reference TRBV11-2 and TRBJ2-5, is EAGVAQSPRYKIIEKRQSVAFWCNPISGHATLYWYQQILGQGPKLLIQFQNNGVVDDSQLPKDRFSAERLKGVDSTLKIQPAKLEDSAVYLCASRPGATSGLKETQYFGPGTRLLVL.

V is TRBV2 and J is TRBJ1-5; D uncertain. Germline V gives CDR1 SNHLY, CDR2 FYNNEI. The V end lost 3 bases, the J end lost 5 bases, and 17 bases lay between the germline ends. CDR3 size: 16 residues. CDR3 amino acids: CASSENHRGSDQPQHF. The CDR3 DNA is TGTGCCAGCAGTGAGAATCATCGGGGTTCTGATCAGCCCCAGCATTTT.